A selection of T cell receptor beta chains follows, all from one sample in a study of blood T cell repertoires in COVID-19. Assay: immunoSEQ multiplex PCR; the TCRdb copy retains only in-frame clones and omits some. This table has 85,000 to 90,000 clones, under 85% appearing once. The sequencing sample was made of peripheral blood. The receptors were sampled from a man in his sixties or seventies with acute or convalescent COVID-19. The CDR3 runs from the conserved cysteine through the conserved F or W. The D gene is left open where the match is weak. Clone size appears in some rows only: once, few, many, or a class for an expanded clone.

-	TRBJ1-6	TRBV19	-	TGTGCCAGTACCCCACAGGCGGCATATAATTCACCCCTCCACTTT	CASTPQAAYNSPLHF
TRBD2	TRBJ2-2	TRBV5-4	-	TGTGCCAGCAGCTTGGCCCCCCTAGCGGGGGCTTCCAACACCGGGGAGCTGTTTTTT	CASSLAPLAGASNTGELFF
-	TRBJ1-1	TRBV4-1	-	TGCGCCAGCAGCCAAGAATCAGGGATTACTGAAGCTTTCTTT	CASSQESGITEAFF
-	TRBJ2-7	TRBV2	-	TGTGCCAGCACCCCGGTCGTCTCCTACGAGCAGTACTTC	CASTPVVSYEQYF
-	TRBJ1-6	TRBV28	-	TGTGCCAGCAGCTTTATTTCAGGGAAGGGCTCCTATAATTCACCCCTCCACTTT	CASSFISGKGSYNSPLHF
-	TRBJ1-5	TRBV5-7	-	TGTGCCAGCAGCTTGGGGATATTGGCGGGTCATCAGCCCCAGCATTTT	CASSLGILAGHQPQHF
-	TRBJ1-2	TRBV7-2	-	TGTGCCAGCAGCTCGCATAACGGGGATAACTATGGCTACACCTTC	CASSSHNGDNYGYTF
-	TRBJ2-7	TRBV6-5	-	TGTGCCAGCTGGAGTACTATCGAGCAGTACTTC	CASWSTIEQYF
-	TRBJ1-2	TRBV5-1	-	TGCGCCAGCAGCTTTGGGGGGGATGGCTACACCTTC	CASSFGGDGYTF
-	TRBJ1-1	TRBV20-1	-	TGCAGTGCCCGAGGGGAGGCTGAAGCTTTCTTT	CSARGEAEAFF
-	TRBJ2-1	TRBV6-4	-	TGTGCCAGCAGTGACACCTTGGTCGGGGAGCAGTTCTTC	CASSDTLVGEQFF
-	TRBJ1-1	TRBV28	few	TGTGCCAGCAGTTTGGTGACAGTCTCGAACACTGAAGCTTTCTTT	CASSLVTVSNTEAFF
-	TRBJ1-1	TRBV2	once	TGTGCCAGCACCTCGCACGGGAACACTGAAGCTTTCTTT	CASTSHGNTEAFF
-	TRBJ1-3	TRBV11-2	once	TGTGCCAGCAGCCTTGGGACTGCTGGAAACACCATATATTTT	CASSLGTAGNTIYF
TRBD1	TRBJ1-4	TRBV4-1	-	TGCGCCAGCAGCCAAGACCCGGACAGGGCAAGAAAACTGTTTTTT	CASSQDPDRARKLFF
-	TRBJ2-1	TRBV3-1/TRBV3-2	-	TGTGCCAGCAGCCAAGGAGGGGGTAGCAGATACAATGAGCAGTTCTTC	CASSQGGGSRYNEQFF
TRBD1	TRBJ2-3	TRBV24-1	-	TGTGCCACCAGTGACCCGACAGGGATTGTCACAGATACGCAGTATTTT	CATSDPTGIVTDTQYF
-	TRBJ1-2	TRBV3-1/TRBV3-2	-	TGTGCCAGCAGCCAAGATGGTGCGGGGGCCTCTTATGGCTACACCTTC	CASSQDGAGASYGYTF
-	TRBJ1-2	TRBV7-2	-	TGTGCCAGCAGCTTAGTTAGCTATGGCTACACCTTC	CASSLVSYGYTF
-	TRBJ2-2	TRBV5-1	-	TGCGCCAGCAGCCTCCTAGAGTCGGGTAGACCTGCGAACACCGGGGAGCTGTTTTTT	CASSLLESGRPANTGELFF
TRBD1	TRBJ1-2	TRBV14	-	TGTGCCAGCAGCCCGTTGGGACAGAATCTTCACTATGGCTACACCTTC	CASSPLGQNLHYGYTF